Each of the 32 T cell receptor beta chains below was sequenced from the same sample in a study of glioma-infiltrating T cells. TCR alpha and beta CDR3 regions were amplified from RNA using iRepertoire nested multiplex PCR. Each CDR3 protein gets one entry after TCRdb re-called the multiplex PCR reads with MiXCR. Of over 120,000 distinct CDR3 sequences in the sample, roughly two fifths were seen once. The sequencing input was glioma tissue, nonneoplastic brain tissue, or PBMCs (not recorded which). The receptors stem from a human donor with low-grade glioma or glioblastoma, undergoing nonglioma brain surgery, or in good health (not recorded which).

The genes are TRBV3-1 and TRBJ2-7; D is perhaps TRBD2 (6 bases). Germline CDR1 reads LGHDT; CDR2 reads YNNKEL (reference sequence). Trimming left V 4 bases short and J 2 bases short, with 12 bases between. This CDR3 has 14 residues. CDR3: CASSPRDLAYEQYF. In DNA form, the CDR3 reads TGTGCCAGCAGCCCGAGGGACTTGGCCTACGAGCAGTACTTC.

The chain carries TRBV6-1 and TRBJ2-7; no definite D call. CDR3 length: 13 residues. Trimming removed 5 bases at V and 9 bases at J, with 17 bases between. Germline values: CDR1 MNHNS, CDR2 SASEGT. CDR3 DNA sequence: TGTGCCAGCAGTCGAGATTCCCCCATCGGGCAGTACTTC. Its translation is CASSRDSPIGQYF.

The sample holds one count of this clonotype. It may be a read error: a sequence one base away is much more abundant. The chain links TRBV28 to TRBJ1-5; D remains ambiguous. Germline V CDR1 and CDR2: MDHEN, SYDVKM. Trimming stripped 3 bases from V and 0 bases from J, with 9 bases between. CDR3 length: 15 residues. CDR3 bases: TGTGCCAGCAGTTTCCAGGTGGGTAGCAATCAGCCCCAGCATTTT. Amino acid sequence: CASSFQVGSNQPQHF.

The chain is built from TRBV20-1 and TRBJ2-5, with 8 bases that match TRBD2. Germline trimming cut 3 bases from V and 0 bases from J; bases unmatched to any gene: 9. CDR1 and CDR2 (germline): DFQATT, SNEGSKA (reference sequence). The CDR3 length is 16 residues. DNA of the CDR3: TGCAGTGCTAGCGATTACGAGCGGGGGAACCAAGAGACCCAGTACTTC. This sequence encodes CSASDYERGNQETQYF.

This clonotype has a handful of counts. The J gene is TRBJ2-5, the V gene TRBV6-1, with unresolved D. The CDR3 contains 18 residues. Germline values: CDR1 MNHNS, CDR2 SASEGT. The ends were cut back, 6 bases at V and 5 bases at J, with 28 bases in the middle. For the CDR3, the DNA is TGTGCCAGCAGCTCCGGCCCCTCGGTTGAGGCTTTTCTGGAGACCCAGTACTTC. Amino acids: CASSSGPSVEAFLETQYF.

V usage is TRBV2 and J usage is TRBJ2-1, with 8 bases aligning to TRBD2. The CDR3 sequence is 15 residues long. Germline V lookup: CDR1 SNHLY, CDR2 FYNNEI. J lost 3 bases, V lost 1 base, and 2 bases had no gene match. The CDR3 reads CASSEEREFYNEQFF. In DNA, the CDR3 is TGTGCCAGCAGTGAAGAGCGGGAGTTCTACAATGAGCAGTTCTTC.

This clonotype was observed a few times. The rearrangement joins TRBV6-1 to TRBJ1-5, with TRBD1 as a possible D gene (6 bases). The germline V gene has CDR1 MNHNS and CDR2 SASEGT. V lost 6 bases and J 2 bases, leaving 17 bases between the germline ends. The CDR3 runs to 16 residues. CDR3 in amino acids: CASSPGGGGGNQPQHF. The CDR3 bases are TGTGCCAGCAGCCCCGGGGGGGGCGGAGGCAATCAGCCCCAGCATTTT.

A word on this clonotype: The CDR3 end shows no conserved phenylalanine or tryptophan, and so a read error is likely. This chain uses TRBV6-1 with TRBJ1-2; no clear D gene. This CDR3 is 14 amino acids long. Trimming shortened V by 1 base and J by 4 bases, and 10 bases separated the two germline ends. Germline V lookup: CDR1 MNHNS, CDR2 SASEGT. Written as DNA, the CDR3 is TGTGCCAGCAGTGAAGGATTCAGCGGCTATGGCTACACCCTC. It specifies CASSEGFSGYGYTL.

This clonotype was detected many times. The chain combines TRBV27 with TRBJ1-2, with a tentative D call TRBD1 (5 bases). Germline V gives CDR1 MNHEY, CDR2 SMNVEV (reference sequence). With 5 bases removed from V and 4 bases from J, the gap between germline ends came to 8 bases. This CDR3 is built from 12 residues. As DNA, the CDR3 is TGTGCCAGCAGTGGGGGAAGCTATGGCTACACCTTC. Protein product: CASSGGSYGYTF.

The J gene is TRBJ2-7, the V gene TRBV27; 8 positions match TRBD2. From germline, CDR1 is MNHEY and CDR2 SMNVEV (reference sequence). V dropped 4 bases and J dropped 0; count of bases not matched to a gene: 17. The CDR3 extends over 19 amino acids. The CDR3 reads CASSSSFPAPSGSSYEQYF. The DNA of the CDR3 is TGTGCCAGCAGTTCTTCCTTCCCTGCTCCTAGCGGGTCCTCCTACGAGCAGTACTTC.

This chain connects TRBV19 to TRBJ1-5; 7 bases map to TRBD1. CDR1 and CDR2 from the germline V gene are LNHDA and SQIVND (reference sequence). V shed 6 bases and J 5 bases; nucleotides not matched to a gene: 4. The CDR3 runs 13 residues. In DNA form, the CDR3 reads TGTGCCAGTAGCGACAGGGCAGATCAGCCCCAGCATTTT. This codes for CASSDRADQPQHF.

This clonotype turned up a few times. The rearrangement links TRBV24-1 to TRBJ2-5; TRBD1 matches 9 bases. The trim removed 5 bases at V and 4 bases at J, leaving 10 bases unmatched. Germline CDR1 and CDR2: KGHDR and SFDVKD. This CDR3 spans 16 amino acids. The CDR3 DNA follows: TGTGCCACCAGTGCGCAAGGGGACAGGGAGGGAGAGACCCAGTACTTC. Its protein product is CATSAQGDREGETQYF.

This chain connects TRBV2 to TRBJ1-2, with D possibly TRBD1 on 5 matching bases. CDR3 size: 13 residues. V lost 4 bases and J lost 3, with 9 bases in between. Per germline, CDR1 SNHLY and CDR2 FYNNEI. CDR3 sequence (DNA): TGTGCCAGCAGTGGGCTCAGGGACTATGGCTACACCTTC. Translating gives CASSGLRDYGYTF.

This rearrangement joins TRBV5-1 to TRBJ2-3, with a possible D match to TRBD1 (5 bases). Germline loops: CDR1 SGHRS, CDR2 YFSETQ. V lost 1 base to trimming and J lost 2 bases, with 11 bases between them. The CDR3 consists of 15 residues. The CDR3 is CASSLWAGSTDTQYF. The CDR3 region has the DNA TGCGCCAGCAGCTTGTGGGCAGGGTCCACAGATACGCAGTATTTT.

This clonotype has only one observation. This chain uses TRBV2 with TRBJ2-3; 12 bases are a match to TRBD2. The germline CDR1 and CDR2 sequences are SNHLY and FYNNEI. The CDR3 runs 17 residues. V lost 0 bases and J lost 4; bases outside the gene matches: 5. The chain's CDR3 is CASSEAGGLAGSDTQYF. CDR3 coding DNA: TGTGCCAGCAGTGAAGCGGGCGGACTAGCGGGATCAGATACGCAGTATTTT.

This rearrangement joins TRBV20-1 to TRBJ2-5; 8 bases match TRBD2. J lost 1 base, V lost 0 bases, and 4 bases had no gene match. Germline assignment: CDR1 DFQATT and CDR2 SNEGSKA (reference sequence). The CDR3 is 15 amino acids. CDR3 coding DNA: TGCAGTGCTAGAGATCAGACTAGCGTCCAAGAGACCCAGTACTTC. Translation: CSARDQTSVQETQYF.

The V gene is TRBV10-3, the J gene TRBJ2-7; D uncertain. The CDR3 covers 13 residues. V lost 3 bases, J lost 4 bases, and 10 bases lay in between. The germline V gene encodes CDR1 ENHRY and CDR2 SYGVKD. CDR3 in DNA: TGTGCCATCAGTGACCATCCAGGATACGAGCAGTACTTC. Protein: CAISDHPGYEQYF.

About this clonotype: At one boundary the junction diverges from the germline segment, which might be a read error. The J gene is TRBJ2-3, the V gene TRBV7-2, with a possible D match to TRBD2 (5 bases). Germline V gene lookup returns CDR1 SGHTA and CDR2 FQGNSA. The CDR3 length is 14 residues. The CDR3: CASSSSGYTDTQYF. The CDR3, as DNA: TGTGCCAGCAGCTCAAGCGGATACACAGATACGCAGTATTTC.

The chain couples TRBV20-1 to TRBJ2-3; perhaps TRBD2 as D (6 bases). CDR3 length: 15 residues. The V and J ends lost 3 bases and 0 bases respectively, with 13 bases between them. CDR1 is DFQATT and CDR2 is SNEGSKA in the germline V gene (reference sequence). The CDR3 is CSARLGTSSTDTQYF. The CDR3 coding sequence is TGCAGTGCTAGGCTCGGGACTTCTAGCACAGATACGCAGTATTTT.

This chain links TRBV2 with TRBJ2-1; D uncertain. The CDR3 totals 11 residues. Germline CDR1 and CDR2: SNHLY and FYNNEI. The germline V and J ends were trimmed by 6 bases and 4 bases, with 4 bases remaining between them. CDR3 nucleotides: TGTGCCAGCAGCATTTACAATGAGCAGTTCTTC. Translated: CASSIYNEQFF.

The chain couples TRBV6-2 or TRBV6-3 to TRBJ2-7, with 11 bases aligning to TRBD1. The CDR3 spans 14 residues. CDR1 and CDR2 (germline): MNHEY, SVGEGT. The V gene end was trimmed by 6 bases and the J gene end by 3 bases; junction bases not matched to a gene: 4. The CDR3 spells CASRPGTGGYEQYF. Here the CDR3 DNA reads TGTGCCAGCAGACCCGGGACAGGGGGCTACGAGCAGTACTTC.

The chain links TRBV3-1 to TRBJ2-7; D is possibly TRBD1 (6 bases). Per germline, CDR1 LGHDT and CDR2 YNNKEL (reference sequence). V was shortened by 5 bases and J by 4 bases, with 18 bases between the two germline ends. This CDR3 has 15 residues. The CDR3 bases are TGTGCCAGCAGCTGGCAGGGGCAGCCCCGTTACGAGCAGTACTTC. This sequence encodes CASSWQGQPRYEQYF.

This clonotype appeared many times. The junction shows a germline mismatch at one end, possibly a read error. The chain carries TRBV6-1 and TRBJ1-1; 8 bases match TRBD1. Germline loops: CDR1 MNHNS, CDR2 SASEGT. CDR3 length: 15 amino acids. CDR3 in amino acids: CASRSDRGRNAEAFF. The CDR3, as DNA: TGTGCCAGCAGGTCCGACAGGGGCAGGAACGCTGAAGCTTTCTTT.

This clonotype was seen a handful of times. The chain joins TRBV12-3 or TRBV12-4 to TRBJ1-6, with D possibly TRBD1 on 5 matching bases. Trimming shortened V by 7 bases and J by 5 bases, and 9 bases separated the two germline ends. The CDR3 extends over 13 amino acids. The CDR3, as DNA: TGTGCCAGCAACGCCAGGGATAATTCACCCCTCCACTTT. Protein sequence: CASNARDNSPLHF.

A note on this clonotype: One junction end disagrees with the germline gene, perhaps due to a read error. The chain recombines TRBV10-2 with TRBJ1-1, with D tentatively TRBD1 (5 bases). The CDR3 is 13 amino acids. The germline V gene has CDR1 WSHSY and CDR2 SAAADI. CDR3 amino acids: CATRTGGVVEAFF. CDR3 in DNA: TGTGCCACACGGACGGGAGGGGTAGTTGAAGCTTTCTTT.

V and J are TRBV28 and TRBJ2-7; perhaps TRBD1 as D (6 bases). The CDR3 is 13 amino acids. Looked up from germline, CDR1 is MDHEN and CDR2 is SYDVKM. Trimming removed 0 bases from V and 7 bases from J, with 10 bases in between. CDR3 nucleotide sequence: TGTGCCAGCAGTTTATGGGGGGCCACGGAGCAGTACTTC. Residues: CASSLWGATEQYF.

The chain couples TRBV19 to TRBJ2-7; 10 bases agree with TRBD1. After removal of 6 bases from V and 1 base from J, the junction contained 6 bases not matched to a gene. Germline lookup yields CDR1 LNHDA and CDR2 SQIVND (reference sequence). CDR3 length equals 15 residues. The CDR3 loop is CASSFGQGVSYEQYF. CDR3 nucleotide sequence: TGTGCCAGTAGCTTCGGACAGGGGGTGTCCTACGAGCAGTACTTC. The full variable domain, with the rest looked up from reference TRBV19 and TRBJ2-7, is DGGITQSPKYLFRKEGQNVTLSCEQNLNHDAMYWYRQDPGQGLRLIYYSQIVNDFQKGDIAEGYSVSREKKESFPLTVTSAQKNPTAFYLCASSFGQGVSYEQYFGPGTRLTVT.

A few counts support this clonotype. V and J are TRBV7-2 and TRBJ1-1; a weak D match, TRBD1 (5 bases). Per germline, CDR1 SGHTA and CDR2 FQGNSA. Trimming took 4 bases from V and 4 from J, leaving 13 bases between them. The CDR3 totals 14 residues. CDR3 in DNA: TGTGCCAGCAGCTGGGACCTCGAGGGCACTGAAGCTTTCTTT. The encoded protein is CASSWDLEGTEAFF.

The chain employs TRBV7-9 and TRBJ2-1, with 14 bases fitting TRBD2. Germline lookup yields CDR1 SEHNR and CDR2 FQNEAQ (reference sequence). J lost 8 bases, V lost 5 bases, and 11 bases had no gene match. The CDR3 has 17 amino acids. Here the CDR3 reads CASSPSRLAGGPDEQFF. CDR3 bases: TGTGCCAGCAGCCCATCCAGACTAGCGGGAGGGCCGGATGAGCAGTTCTTC.

This clonotype has a handful of counts. The chain joins TRBV27 to TRBJ2-1, with D perhaps matching TRBD2 (6 bases). There are 16 residues in the CDR3. In germline, CDR1 is MNHEY, CDR2 SMNVEV (reference sequence). V was trimmed by 9 bases and J by 0 bases, leaving 18 bases between them. CDR3 residues: CASHPLEGLSYNEQFF. CDR3 nucleotides: TGTGCCAGTCACCCTTTGGAGGGCCTCTCCTACAATGAGCAGTTCTTC.

DNA of the CDR3: TGTGCCAGCAGTTACCTGGGACGGATTAATGAAAAACTGTTTTTT. It encodes CASSYLGRINEKLFF. The V and J genes are TRBV6-5 and TRBJ1-4; the D gene is possibly TRBD1 (5 bases). Germline-derived CDR1 and CDR2 are MNHEY and SVGAGI. This CDR3 comprises 15 residues. The V end was cut by 2 bases, the J end by 4 bases, with 11 bases between.

The genes are TRBV2 and TRBJ2-2; perhaps TRBD2 as D (7 bases). This CDR3 is 16 amino acids long. Germline CDR1 is SNHLY and CDR2 is FYNNEI. Deletions cut 6 bases from V and 3 bases from J, with 17 bases between. CDR3: CASRPGLGGDTGELFF. The CDR3 coding sequence is TGTGCCAGCAGGCCTGGGTTAGGGGGGGACACCGGGGAGCTGTTTTTT.